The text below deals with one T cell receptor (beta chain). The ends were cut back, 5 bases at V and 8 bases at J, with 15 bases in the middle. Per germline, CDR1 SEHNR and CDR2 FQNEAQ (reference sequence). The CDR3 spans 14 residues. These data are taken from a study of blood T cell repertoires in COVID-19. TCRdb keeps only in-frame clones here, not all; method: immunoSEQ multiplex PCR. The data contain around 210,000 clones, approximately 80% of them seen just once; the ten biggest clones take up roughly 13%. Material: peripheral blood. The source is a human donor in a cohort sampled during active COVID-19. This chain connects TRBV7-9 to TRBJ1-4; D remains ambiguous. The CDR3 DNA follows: TGTGCCAGCAGCGTTAGTGTGAGAGGGGAAAAACTGTTTTTT. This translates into CASSVSVRGEKLFF.